A single sample gave rise to the 30 T cell receptor beta chains below, sequenced in a study of T cells after somatic rescue of genetic block. This table comes from immunoSEQ multiplex PCR, and its TCRdb copy is limited to in-frame clones, with some not included. There are around 57,000 clones in the sample; around 96% occur only once, and 0.075% to 0.1% lies in the top ten. Sequencing was done on a sample of peripheral blood mononuclear cells (PBMCs). Receptors were obtained from a child less than two years old.

The chain links TRBV28 to TRBJ2-2; D gene ambiguous. The germline CDR1 and CDR2 sequences are MDHEN and SYDVKM. The CDR3 covers 12 residues. The germline V and J ends were trimmed by 2 bases and 5 bases, with 3 bases remaining between them. The CDR3 reads CASSLQTGELFF. CDR3 DNA sequence: TGTGCCAGCAGTTTACAAACCGGGGAGCTGTTTTTT. Full variable domain (outside the CDR3, taken from reference TRBV28 and TRBJ2-2): DVKVTQSSRYLVKRTGEKVFLECVQDMDHENMFWYRQDPGLGLRLIYFSYDVKMKEKGDIPEGYSVSREKKERFSLILESASTNQTSMYLCASSLQTGELFFGEGSRLTVL.

The chain combines TRBV18 with TRBJ2-7; TRBD2 aligns across 10 bases. Germline V gene lookup returns CDR1 KGHSH and CDR2 LQKENI. The CDR3 sequence is 14 residues long. V was clipped by 4 bases and J by 7 bases; unmatched bases: 7. The DNA of the CDR3 is TGTGCCAGCTCACGGCTAGCGGGAGTCGGTGAGCAGTACTTC. It translates to CASSRLAGVGEQYF.

The genes are TRBV15 and TRBJ1-2, with D perhaps matching TRBD1 (5 bases). Germline-derived CDR1 and CDR2 are LNHNV and YYDKDF (reference sequence). This CDR3 comprises 13 residues. Trimming took 1 base from V and 2 from J, leaving 5 bases between them. CDR3 protein: CATSRGTNYGYTF. The CDR3 bases are TGTGCCACCAGCAGAGGGACAAACTATGGCTACACCTTC.

This chain joins TRBV6-4 and TRBJ1-4, with TRBD1 identical over 9 bases. The CDR3 has 14 amino acids. The ends lost 5 bases at V and 8 bases at J; junction bases unmatched: 6. CDR1 and CDR2 from the germline V gene are MRHNA and SNTAGT. The CDR3 nucleotides read TGTGCCAGCAGTTACAGGGGGCGTTACGAAAAACTGTTTTTT. This encodes CASSYRGRYEKLFF.

The genes are TRBV7-2 and TRBJ2-3; D is unresolved. V shed 0 bases and J shed 0 bases, with 7 bases lying between them. Germline CDR1 reads SGHTA; CDR2 reads FQGNSA. The CDR3 covers 15 residues. The CDR3 DNA sequence: TGTGCCAGCAGCTTAGCGGGTACTAGCACAGATACGCAGTATTTT. This encodes CASSLAGTSTDTQYF.

V is TRBV2 and J is TRBJ1-2, with 9 bases identical to TRBD1. Unmatched junction bases numbered 3, after V lost 4 bases and J lost 3 bases. CDR1 SNHLY and CDR2 FYNNEI come from the germline V gene. This CDR3 has 14 residues. CDR3 DNA: TGTGCCAGCAGTGGGGGACAGGGACACTATGGCTACACCTTC. Translation: CASSGGQGHYGYTF.

V and J are TRBV5-1 and TRBJ2-3, with a weak D call TRBD2 (5 bases). The CDR3 has 14 residues. Germline V gene lookup returns CDR1 SGHRS and CDR2 YFSETQ. With 5 bases removed from V and 0 bases from J, the gap between germline ends came to 10 bases. The CDR3 is CASRLASSTDTQYF. DNA of the CDR3: TGCGCCAGCAGGCTAGCTTCTAGCACAGATACGCAGTATTTT.

The chain links TRBV6-1 to TRBJ1-5, with D unresolved. Germline-derived CDR1 and CDR2 are MNHNS and SASEGT. The CDR3 runs to 12 residues. Trimming left V 4 bases short and J 5 bases short, with 6 bases between. The CDR3 DNA is TGTGCCAGCAGTGTCAACTATCAGCCCCAGCATTTT. Translation gives CASSVNYQPQHF.

V and J are TRBV7-9 and TRBJ1-4; TRBD1 matches 7 bases. With V trimmed by 5 bases and J by 2 bases, 2 bases remained unmatched. There are 14 residues in the CDR3. Germline assignment: CDR1 SEHNR and CDR2 FQNEAQ (reference sequence). The CDR3 sequence is CASSKTGTNEKLFF. CDR3 in DNA: TGTGCCAGCAGCAAGACAGGGACTAATGAAAAACTGTTTTTT.

The J gene is TRBJ2-2, the V gene TRBV5-1; D not resolved. V lost 2 bases and J lost 1, with 9 bases in between. This CDR3 spans 15 amino acids. CDR1 is SGHRS and CDR2 is YFSETQ in the germline V gene. CDR3: CASSFSAGNTGELFF. As DNA, the CDR3 is TGCGCCAGCAGCTTTTCCGCAGGGAACACCGGGGAGCTGTTTTTT.

V is TRBV6-1 and J is TRBJ1-1, with D unclear. Trimming took 5 bases from V and 4 from J, leaving 11 bases between them. This CDR3 comprises 13 residues. Germline V gene lookup returns CDR1 MNHNS and CDR2 SASEGT. The CDR3 nucleotides are TGTGCCAGCAGTTCCTCGGGGTTCACTGAAGCTTTCTTT. It translates to CASSSSGFTEAFF.

The gene calls are TRBV4-1 and TRBJ2-7, with a possible D match to TRBD1 (5 bases). Germline values: CDR1 MGHRA, CDR2 YSYEKL. Deletions cut 2 bases from V and 2 bases from J, with 13 bases between. This CDR3 region has 15 residues. CDR3 nucleotides: TGCGCCAGCAGCCAATCCCCAGGGAACACCTACGAGCAGTACTTC. Protein: CASSQSPGNTYEQYF.

This chain joins TRBV18 and TRBJ2-7, with a tentative D call TRBD2 (6 bases). Between the trimmed V and J ends, which lost 3 bases and 7 bases, there was a span of 13 bases. Germline V lookup: CDR1 KGHSH, CDR2 LQKENI. The CDR3 contains 13 residues. CDR3 in DNA: TGTGCCAGCTCACCCGGGACTTCCAGGGAGCAGTACTTC. Its protein is CASSPGTSREQYF.

The V call is TRBV19, the J call TRBJ2-7; 7 bases match TRBD2. J gave up 2 bases and V 6 bases, and 10 bases lay outside the gene matches. The CDR3 runs 15 residues. In germline, CDR1 is LNHDA, CDR2 SQIVND (reference sequence). The CDR3 reads CASRDPASGAYEQYF. DNA of the CDR3: TGTGCCAGTAGGGATCCGGCTAGCGGAGCCTACGAGCAGTACTTC.

The rearrangement links TRBV9 to TRBJ1-2; D might be TRBD1 (5 bases). V was clipped by 2 bases and J by 6 bases, with 17 bases between them. The CDR3 totals 15 residues. CDR1 is SGDLS and CDR2 is YYNGEE in the germline V gene. CDR3 residues: CASSVAGTAPDGYTF. In DNA, the CDR3 is TGTGCCAGCAGCGTGGCCGGGACCGCCCCCGATGGCTACACCTTC.

This clone has only one observation. At the DNA level, this CDR3 is encoded by other sequences in the same sample as well. The V call is TRBV6-1, the J call TRBJ1-2; possibly TRBD1 for D (5 bases). Germline V gives CDR1 MNHNS, CDR2 SASEGT. Trimming took off 0 bases at V and 4 bases at J, with 12 bases between the two ends. This CDR3 is 15 amino acids long. The CDR3 DNA reads as TGTGCCAGCAGTGAAGCTCCAGGGAGGGGCTATGGCTACACCTTC. Its protein is CASSEAPGRGYGYTF.

V gene TRBV5-1 combines with J gene TRBJ1-6; D might be TRBD1 (6 bases). The CDR3 has 12 residues. The V and J ends lost 4 bases and 9 bases respectively, with 8 bases between them. Germline-derived CDR1 and CDR2 are SGHRS and YFSETQ. CDR3 nucleotide sequence: TGCGCCAGCAGCCAACAGGGTTCACCCCTCCACTTT. Its protein is CASSQQGSPLHF. Full variable domain (remainder filled in from reference TRBV5-1 and TRBJ1-6): KAGVTQTPRYLIKTRGQQVTLSCSPISGHRSVSWYQQTPGQGLQFLFEYFSETQRNKGNFPGRFSGRQFSNSRSEMNVSTLELGDSALYLCASSQQGSPLHFGNGTRLTVT.

The chain combines TRBV19 with TRBJ2-7; TRBD2 might be the D (5 bases). The CDR3 totals 15 residues. CDR1 is LNHDA, CDR2 SQIVND, per germline (reference sequence). Trimming left V 2 bases short and J 0 bases short, with 11 bases between. As DNA, the CDR3 is TGTGCCAGTAGTATATTTATAGGGAGCTCCTACGAGCAGTACTTC. It yields the protein CASSIFIGSSYEQYF.

The rearrangement links TRBV27 to TRBJ1-1; unclear D gene. The V gene's germline CDR1 is MNHEY and CDR2 SMNVEV (reference sequence). There are 13 residues in the CDR3. V gave up 5 bases and J gave up 9 bases, with 16 bases separating them. For the CDR3, the DNA is TGTGCCAGCAGTCCACGACATCGAGGGAAAGCTTTCTTT. As protein: CASSPRHRGKAFF.

The genes are TRBV28 and TRBJ2-7; TRBD2 aligns across 13 bases. The junction had 5 bases not matched to a gene; V was cut back by 6 bases and J by 6 bases. CDR3 length: 14 amino acids. Germline-derived CDR1 and CDR2 are MDHEN and SYDVKM. The CDR3 DNA reads TGTGCCAGCAGAACTAGCGGGAGGGCCACCGAGCAGTACTTC. It is translated as CASRTSGRATEQYF. Full variable domain (remainder filled in from reference TRBV28 and TRBJ2-7): DVKVTQSSRYLVKRTGEKVFLECVQDMDHENMFWYRQDPGLGLRLIYFSYDVKMKEKGDIPEGYSVSREKKERFSLILESASTNQTSMYLCASRTSGRATEQYFGPGTRLTVT.

The chain links TRBV28 to TRBJ1-1; maybe TRBD1 (6 bases). This CDR3 has 12 amino acids. Trimming left V 4 bases short and J 7 bases short, with 10 bases between. In germline, CDR1 is MDHEN, CDR2 SYDVKM. CDR3 region: CASSSDSFEAFF. CDR3 in DNA: TGTGCCAGCAGTTCGGACAGTTTTGAAGCTTTCTTT.

The V gene is TRBV7-2, the J gene TRBJ1-6; the match to TRBD1 covers 7 bases. V trimming: 5 bases; J trimming: 3 bases; junction bases outside the gene matches: 4. This CDR3 has 15 residues. CDR1 and CDR2 (germline): SGHTA, FQGNSA. CDR3 bases: TGTGCCAGCAGCCTCAACAGGGGCTATAATTCACCCCTCCACTTT. It translates to CASSLNRGYNSPLHF.

This chain joins TRBV19 and TRBJ2-1; the D is unclear. The CDR3 consists of 13 residues. The germline CDR1 and CDR2 sequences are LNHDA and SQIVND (reference sequence). V was trimmed by 6 bases and J by 6 bases, leaving 12 bases between them. The CDR3 DNA follows: TGTGCCAGTAGCCCCCGGCTAGGCAATGAGCAGTTCTTC. Its translation is CASSPRLGNEQFF.

The chain carries TRBV30 and TRBJ1-4; D remains unclear. Per germline, CDR1 GTSNPN and CDR2 SVGIG (reference sequence). Deletions cut 2 bases from V and 4 bases from J, with 11 bases between. This CDR3 is built from 14 residues. This CDR3 reads CAWSRTALNEKLFF. The CDR3 coding sequence is TGTGCCTGGAGTCGGACCGCGCTTAATGAAAAACTGTTTTTT.

The chain is built from TRBV5-1 and TRBJ1-2, with D perhaps matching TRBD1 (5 bases). Germline CDR1 is SGHRS and CDR2 is YFSETQ. The length of the CDR3 is 14 residues. V lost 3 bases and J lost 2, with 11 bases in between. CDR3 sequence (DNA): TGCGCCAGCAGCTGGGGGACGGGGAACTATGGCTACACCTTC. This codes for CASSWGTGNYGYTF.

CDR3 sequence reads: CATSRDIGRGSGELFF. The CDR3 region has the DNA TGTGCCACCAGCAGAGATATCGGCAGGGGGTCCGGGGAGCTGTTTTTT. The chain employs TRBV15 and TRBJ2-2; 7 bases are shared with TRBD1. V gave up 0 bases and J gave up 6 bases; unmatched junction bases: 7. The CDR3 sequence is 16 residues long. Germline V gives CDR1 LNHNV, CDR2 YYDKDF (reference sequence).

This clone has only one observation. The V gene is TRBV11-2, the J gene TRBJ2-2; D is possibly TRBD2 (6 bases). Germline-derived CDR1 and CDR2 are SGHAT and FQNNGV. With 3 bases removed from V and 0 bases from J, the gap between germline ends came to 8 bases. This CDR3 has 15 residues. CDR3 in DNA: TGTGCCAGCAGCTTGGCGGGACCGAACACCGGGGAGCTGTTTTTT. Its translation: CASSLAGPNTGELFF.

The chain recombines TRBV7-9 with TRBJ1-2; tentatively, D is TRBD1 (5 bases). CDR3 length equals 14 residues. The germline CDR1 and CDR2 sequences are SEHNR and FQNEAQ (reference sequence). V lost 1 base and J lost 2, with 8 bases in between. The CDR3 sequence: CASSLVTENYGYTF. Written as DNA, the CDR3 is TGTGCCAGCAGCTTAGTGACAGAAAACTATGGCTACACCTTC.

This clone was seen just once. The rearrangement links TRBV27 to TRBJ1-2; D is uncertain. V lost 11 bases to trimming and J lost 3 bases, with 13 bases between them. The CDR3 totals 12 residues. CDR1 is MNHEY and CDR2 is SMNVEV in the germline V gene (reference sequence). In nucleotides, the CDR3 is TGTGCCTCCCTAACGGTTTACTATGGCTACACCTTC. Encoded protein: CASLTVYYGYTF.

The V and J genes are TRBV9 and TRBJ2-1, with D perhaps matching TRBD2 (6 bases). CDR3 length equals 16 residues. The V gene lost 4 bases and the J gene lost 8 bases, with 22 bases spanning the gap. CDR1 is SGDLS and CDR2 is YYNGEE in the germline V gene. This CDR3 reads CASSPHSTRRVDEQFF. The CDR3 coding sequence is TGTGCCAGCAGCCCCCACTCGACTAGGCGGGTGGATGAGCAGTTCTTC.